Each of the 32 T cell receptor beta chains below was sequenced from the same sample in a study of cytomegalovirus exposure and HLA in healthy donors. 60 Vbeta and 13 Jbeta primers were used in PCR. Libraries were prepared by immunoSEQ multiplex PCR; TCRdb keeps only in-frame clonotypes and omits some of them. The data contain approximately 150,000 clones, 70% to 80% of them singletons. Sequencing used PBMCs. These receptors were obtained from a man in his forties or fifties in good health and CMV-seronegative.

This chain joins TRBV28 and TRBJ1-2; 8 nucleotides agree with TRBD1. Germline V gives CDR1 MDHEN, CDR2 SYDVKM. V was clipped by 5 bases and J by 7 bases; unmatched bases: 6. The CDR3 length is 13 residues. CDR3 loop: CASSPQGALGYTF. The CDR3 DNA sequence: TGTGCCAGCAGTCCCCAGGGGGCGCTTGGCTACACCTTC.

The J gene is TRBJ2-7, the V gene TRBV6-6; TRBD1 aligns across 8 bases. Germline trimming cut 5 bases from V and 0 bases from J; bases unmatched to any gene: 6. CDR1 and CDR2 from the germline V gene are MNHNY and SVGAGI (reference sequence). This CDR3 is 15 amino acids long. CDR3: CASSPSGTGSYEQYF. As DNA, the CDR3 is TGTGCCAGCAGTCCTAGTGGGACAGGCTCCTACGAGCAGTACTTC.

This clone appeared a single time. CDR3 region: CASSFGQSQGWGYTF. The CDR3 DNA reads as TGTGCCAGCAGCTTTGGACAGTCCCAGGGGTGGGGCTACACCTTC. The chain carries TRBV7-2 and TRBJ1-2; a weak D match, TRBD1 (6 bases). CDR1 is SGHTA, CDR2 FQGNSA, per germline. The CDR3 totals 15 residues. V was cut by 3 bases and J by 8 bases, with 19 bases left in between.

V gene TRBV20-1 combines with J gene TRBJ1-1; D ambiguous. The CDR3 spans 10 residues. The germline CDR1 and CDR2 sequences are DFQATT and SNEGSKA (reference sequence). V shed 2 bases and J shed 11 bases, with 9 bases lying between them. For the CDR3, the DNA is TGCAGTGCTAGACGAGGTGAGGCTTTCTTT. Translation: CSARRGEAFF.

This clone was seen just once. V is TRBV7-9 and J is TRBJ2-2; maybe TRBD1 (6 bases). The CDR3 runs to 16 residues. Germline CDR1 is SEHNR and CDR2 is FQNEAQ (reference sequence). Deletions cut 0 bases from V and 7 bases from J, with 15 bases between. The CDR3 here is CASSLAPFTGFGELFF. The CDR3 nucleotides are TGTGCCAGCAGCTTAGCCCCTTTTACAGGGTTCGGGGAGCTGTTTTTT.

The chain employs TRBV5-4 and TRBJ2-7, with 7 bases matching TRBD1. J was trimmed by 2 bases and V by 4 bases; bases with no gene match: 6. The CDR3 covers 14 residues. Germline values: CDR1 SGHNT, CDR2 YYREEE (reference sequence). DNA for the CDR3: TGTGCCAGCAGCCCCCGACAGGGCGCCTACGAGCAGTACTTC. This encodes CASSPRQGAYEQYF.

V is TRBV27 and J is TRBJ2-3, with 7 positions matching TRBD2. Germline-derived CDR1 and CDR2 are MNHEY and SMNVEV (reference sequence). The junction had 6 bases not matched to a gene; V was cut back by 6 bases and J by 0 bases. The CDR3 spans 15 residues. CDR3 nucleotide sequence: TGTGCCAGCAGACGAGGCGGGGGAAGCACAGATACGCAGTATTTT. It yields the protein CASRRGGGSTDTQYF.

The rearrangement uses TRBV5-6 and TRBJ1-1; perhaps TRBD1 as D (5 bases). Between the trimmed V and J ends, which lost 3 bases and 3 bases, there was a span of 15 bases. The CDR3 spans 15 residues. CDR1 SGHDT and CDR2 YYEEEE come from the germline V gene. The CDR3 is CASSSLAGSYTEAFF. As DNA, the CDR3 is TGTGCCAGCAGCTCGCTGGCAGGGTCTTACACTGAAGCTTTCTTT.

J is TRBJ2-3 and V is TRBV7-3, with a tentative D call TRBD2 (6 bases). The CDR3 is made up of 17 amino acids. Germline V lookup: CDR1 SGHTA, CDR2 FQGTGA. Trimming stripped 5 bases from V and 0 bases from J, with 18 bases between. The CDR3 DNA is TGTGCCAGCAGCCCAATCGCGGGGCACGATAGCACAGATACGCAGTATTTT. It codes for CASSPIAGHDSTDTQYF.

In this sample, this clone turned up a few times. V gene TRBV27 combines with J gene TRBJ2-1, with D tentatively TRBD2 (6 bases). V lost 2 bases and J lost 5, with 10 bases in between. Germline CDR1 MNHEY, CDR2 SMNVEV (reference sequence). The CDR3 extends over 14 amino acids. CDR3: CASSLGTSNNEQFF. The CDR3 nucleotides read TGTGCCAGCAGTTTAGGTACTAGCAACAATGAGCAGTTCTTC.

The chain combines TRBV27 with TRBJ2-7; 7 bases are shared with TRBD1. This CDR3 is 15 amino acids long. The V segment lost 5 bases and the J segment 2 bases; nucleotides outside the gene matches: 9. From germline, CDR1 is MNHEY and CDR2 SMNVEV (reference sequence). CDR3 amino acids: CASSLNRQGTYEQYF. As DNA, the CDR3 is TGTGCCAGCAGTCTGAACCGACAGGGCACCTACGAGCAGTACTTC.

This clone was seen a handful of times. This chain connects TRBV19 to TRBJ2-3, with D tentatively TRBD1 (5 bases). The CDR3 loop spans 14 amino acids. The V and J ends lost 11 bases and 4 bases respectively, with 19 bases between them. CDR1 is LNHDA and CDR2 is SQIVND in the germline V gene (reference sequence). In DNA form, the CDR3 reads TGTGCCTCAAAGTCCCAGGGCGAGGCAGATACGCAGTATTTT. This gives the protein CASKSQGEADTQYF.

This clone was observed many times. The chain recombines TRBV7-2 with TRBJ1-2, with TRBD1 matching over 7 bases. The CDR3 runs 13 residues. Germline V gene lookup returns CDR1 SGHTA and CDR2 FQGNSA. With V trimmed by 3 bases and J by 8 bases, 6 bases remained unmatched. Here the CDR3 reads CASSLSQGVGYTF. CDR3 sequence (DNA): TGTGCCAGCAGCTTGTCCCAGGGGGTCGGCTACACCTTC. The whole variable domain, remainder taken from reference TRBV7-2 and TRBJ1-2, is GAGVSQSPSNKVTEKGKDVELRCDPISGHTALYWYRQSLGQGLEFLIYFQGNSAPDKSGLPSDRFSAERTGGSVSTLTIQRTQQEDSAVYLCASSLSQGVGYTFGSGTRLTVV.

This clone was observed a few times. The V and J genes are TRBV5-1 and TRBJ1-5; D is perhaps TRBD1 (5 bases). Trimming cost V 5 bases and J 7 bases, with 19 bases left between them. CDR1 is SGHRS and CDR2 is YFSETQ in the germline V gene. The CDR3 covers 15 residues. The CDR3 DNA sequence: TGCGCCAGCAGGGTGGGGGGTAGCCCGGAGCAGCCCCAGCATTTT. Protein: CASRVGGSPEQPQHF.

The CDR3 nucleotides are TGTGCCAGCAGCCAAGAATTCCTACTACAGGGACAGAGAGGCTACACCTTC. It translates to CASSQEFLLQGQRGYTF. The chain joins TRBV14 to TRBJ1-2; 7 bases are a match to TRBD1. The CDR3 loop spans 17 amino acids. V lost 0 bases to trimming and J lost 8 bases; unmatched junction nucleotides: 15. CDR1 and CDR2 from the germline V gene are SGHDN and FVKESK.

As concerns this clone: Within the sample, other DNA sequences also encode this same CDR3. The chain carries TRBV2 and TRBJ1-2; 9 bases fit TRBD1. The CDR3 sequence is 14 residues long. CDR1 and CDR2 (germline): SNHLY, FYNNEI. The J segment lost 5 bases and the V segment lost 4 bases, leaving 5 bases of the junction unmatched. CDR3 in amino acids: CASSAPGQGYGYTF. The DNA for the CDR3 is TGTGCCAGCAGTGCACCGGGACAGGGATATGGCTACACCTTC.

This clone was seen once. The chain employs TRBV29-1 and TRBJ2-1; tentatively, D is TRBD1 (5 bases). V was shortened by 5 bases and J by 6 bases, with 11 bases between the two germline ends. From germline, CDR1 is SQVTM and CDR2 ANQGSEA. The CDR3 is made up of 12 amino acids. This CDR3 reads CSVQGFGNEQFF. In nucleotides, the CDR3 is TGCAGCGTTCAGGGTTTCGGCAATGAGCAGTTCTTC.

The rearrangement joins TRBV5-1 to TRBJ2-1; perhaps TRBD1 as D (6 bases). The V and J ends lost 0 bases and 7 bases respectively, with 11 bases between them. Germline lookup yields CDR1 SGHRS and CDR2 YFSETQ. The CDR3 length is 14 residues. The DNA for the CDR3 is TGCGCCAGCAGCTTGGATGGGGGCAGGAATGAGCAGTTCTTC. It yields the protein CASSLDGGRNEQFF.

The table lists this clone with a few counts. V gene TRBV30 combines with J gene TRBJ2-7; 8 positions agree with TRBD2. V gave up 0 bases and J gave up 2 bases; unmatched junction bases: 3. In germline, CDR1 is GTSNPN, CDR2 SVGIG (reference sequence). This CDR3 comprises 14 residues. CDR3 region: CAWSVGGLAYEQYF. CDR3 coding DNA: TGTGCCTGGAGTGTAGGGGGACTAGCCTACGAGCAGTACTTC.

The genes are TRBV19 and TRBJ2-7; 9 bases are a match to TRBD1. There are 14 residues in the CDR3. Germline lookup yields CDR1 LNHDA and CDR2 SQIVND (reference sequence). V shed 5 bases and J 2 bases; nucleotides not matched to a gene: 4. The CDR3 DNA reads as TGTGCCAGTAGTGCGGGACAGGGACCCTACGAGCAGTACTTC. This translates into CASSAGQGPYEQYF.

V and J are TRBV5-1 and TRBJ1-4; TRBD1 matches at 10 bases. This CDR3 is built from 14 residues. Looked up from germline, CDR1 is SGHRS and CDR2 is YFSETQ. The V and J ends lost 4 bases and 3 bases, in that order; junction bases with no gene match: 0. The CDR3 loop reads CASSGQGANEKLFF. The CDR3 DNA reads TGCGCCAGCAGCGGACAGGGGGCTAATGAAAAACTGTTTTTT.

V is TRBV6-5 and J is TRBJ1-6; 10 nucleotides align to TRBD1. With 4 bases clipped from V and 9 bases from J, the junction kept 3 bases outside the gene matches. CDR1 and CDR2 (germline): MNHEY, SVGAGI. This CDR3 is built from 14 residues. The CDR3 sequence is CASSSRDRGSPLHF. In DNA form, the CDR3 reads TGTGCCAGCAGTTCTCGGGACAGGGGTTCACCCCTCCACTTT.

The chain combines TRBV6-1 with TRBJ1-5; TRBD1 matches at 7 bases. CDR3 length: 14 residues. V gave up 2 bases and J gave up 7 bases; unmatched junction bases: 5. Germline assignment: CDR1 MNHNS and CDR2 SASEGT. The CDR3 region is CASSERTGGQPQHF. CDR3 DNA sequence: TGTGCCAGCAGTGAACGGACAGGCGGACAGCCCCAGCATTTT.

V gene TRBV4-1 combines with J gene TRBJ2-7; TRBD2 is a possible D gene (6 bases). CDR3 length: 15 amino acids. Germline V gives CDR1 MGHRA, CDR2 YSYEKL. The V gene lost 0 bases and the J gene lost 1 base, with 10 bases spanning the gap. The chain's CDR3 is CASSQEGGRSYEQYF. In DNA form, the CDR3 reads TGCGCCAGCAGCCAAGAGGGAGGCCGGTCCTACGAGCAGTACTTC.

This clone was seen once. V usage is TRBV2 and J usage is TRBJ2-1; weak D call: TRBD2 (5 bases). The CDR3 has 15 amino acids. V gave up 7 bases and J gave up 2 bases, with 15 bases separating them. Germline-derived CDR1 and CDR2 are SNHLY and FYNNEI. The CDR3, as DNA: TGTGCCAGCAATGATGGAGGAAGGGCCTACAATGAGCAGTTCTTC. It is translated as CASNDGGRAYNEQFF.

The chain links TRBV6-5 to TRBJ2-3; the D gene is possibly TRBD2 (7 bases). The CDR3 runs 14 residues. Trimming left V 6 bases short and J 4 bases short, with 14 bases between. Per germline, CDR1 MNHEY and CDR2 SVGAGI. The CDR3 DNA follows: TGTGCCAGCAGCCTTTCCGGGGGGCCAGATACGCAGTATTTT. Translating gives CASSLSGGPDTQYF.

V is TRBV7-2 and J is TRBJ2-3, with 7 bases that match TRBD1. The CDR3 runs 14 residues. CDR1 is SGHTA and CDR2 is FQGNSA in the germline V gene. With V trimmed by 6 bases and J by 6 bases, 9 bases remained unmatched. The CDR3 DNA sequence: TGTGCCAGCAGGGAGAGGGGGCTCGGGGATACGCAGTATTTT. Protein sequence: CASRERGLGDTQYF.

J is TRBJ2-3 and V is TRBV7-9; 9 bases map to TRBD1. Looked up from germline, CDR1 is SEHNR and CDR2 is FQNEAQ (reference sequence). The CDR3 totals 15 residues. J was trimmed by 3 bases and V by 5 bases; bases with no gene match: 6. The CDR3 reads CASSPWTGETDTQYF. The CDR3 DNA sequence: TGTGCCAGCAGCCCCTGGACAGGGGAAACAGATACGCAGTATTTT.

The V gene is TRBV6-6, the J gene TRBJ1-1, with a tentative D call TRBD1 (6 bases). The CDR3 sequence is 15 residues long. V shed 1 base and J shed 6 bases, with 15 bases lying between them. CDR1 MNHNY and CDR2 SVGAGI come from the germline V gene (reference sequence). As DNA, the CDR3 is TGTGCCAGCAGTTACTACGGGACATTTCAGTCTGAAGCTTTCTTT. As protein: CASSYYGTFQSEAFF.

This clone occurred many times. The chain joins TRBV28 to TRBJ1-1; possibly TRBD1 for D (5 bases). From germline, CDR1 is MDHEN and CDR2 SYDVKM. There are 15 residues in the CDR3. The V end lost 3 bases, the J end lost 6 bases, and 17 bases lay between the germline ends. The CDR3: CASSFGRGSRAEAFF. DNA for the CDR3: TGTGCCAGCAGTTTCGGCCGGGGGTCGCGGGCTGAAGCTTTCTTT.

V usage is TRBV5-1 and J usage is TRBJ2-3; D might be TRBD2 (6 bases). Germline CDR1 SGHRS, CDR2 YFSETQ. The CDR3 runs 17 residues. V lost 6 bases and J lost 0, with 20 bases in between. CDR3 loop: CASTEGLFGTSTDTQYF. For the CDR3, the DNA is TGCGCCAGCACTGAAGGGTTATTCGGGACTAGCACAGATACGCAGTATTTT.

This clone was detected only once. The rearrangement links TRBV7-9 to TRBJ2-1, with D possibly being TRBD1 (5 bases). Trimming shortened V by 5 bases and J by 2 bases, and 16 bases separated the two germline ends. Germline V gene data show CDR1 as SEHNR and CDR2 as FQNEAQ (reference sequence). The CDR3 sequence is 16 residues long. The CDR3 region has the DNA TGTGCCAGCAGCCCACCTTACAGGATCGCCTACAATGAGCAGTTCTTC. It codes for CASSPPYRIAYNEQFF.